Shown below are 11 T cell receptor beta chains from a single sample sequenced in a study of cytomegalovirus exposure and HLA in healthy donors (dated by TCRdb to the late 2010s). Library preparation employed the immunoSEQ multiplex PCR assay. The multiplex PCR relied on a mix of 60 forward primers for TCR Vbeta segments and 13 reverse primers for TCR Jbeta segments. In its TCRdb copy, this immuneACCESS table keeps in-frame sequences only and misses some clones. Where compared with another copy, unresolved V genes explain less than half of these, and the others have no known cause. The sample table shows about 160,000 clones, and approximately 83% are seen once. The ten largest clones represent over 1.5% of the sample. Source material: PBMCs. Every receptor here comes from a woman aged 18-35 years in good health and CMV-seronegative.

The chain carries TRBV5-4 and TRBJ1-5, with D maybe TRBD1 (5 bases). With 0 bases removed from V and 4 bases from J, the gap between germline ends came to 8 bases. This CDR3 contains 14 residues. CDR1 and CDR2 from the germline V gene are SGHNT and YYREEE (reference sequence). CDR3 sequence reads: CASSLGPGNQPQHF. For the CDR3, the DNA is TGTGCCAGCAGCTTGGGCCCAGGGAATCAGCCCCAGCATTTT.

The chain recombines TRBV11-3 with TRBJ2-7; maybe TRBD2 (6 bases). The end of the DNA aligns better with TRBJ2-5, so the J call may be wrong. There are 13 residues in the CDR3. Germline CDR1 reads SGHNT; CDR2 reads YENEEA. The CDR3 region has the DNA TGTGCCAGCAGCTTTAGGGGAGGCGAGACCCAGTACTTC. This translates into CASSFRGGETQYF.

The CDR3, as DNA: TGTGCCATCATGACAGGGGGAGGCTATGGCTACACCTTC. Protein: CAIMTGGGYGYTF. The rearrangement uses TRBV10-3 and TRBJ1-2, with 9 bases matching TRBD1. V gave up 7 bases and J gave up 4 bases; unmatched junction bases: 4. The CDR3 runs 13 residues. Germline loops: CDR1 ENHRY, CDR2 SYGVKD.

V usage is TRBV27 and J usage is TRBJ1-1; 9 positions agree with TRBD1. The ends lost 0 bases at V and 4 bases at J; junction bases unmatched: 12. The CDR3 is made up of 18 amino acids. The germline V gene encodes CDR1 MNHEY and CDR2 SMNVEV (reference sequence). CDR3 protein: CASSLSQQGALVGTEAFF. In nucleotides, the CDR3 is TGTGCCAGCAGTTTATCGCAACAGGGGGCGCTCGTAGGCACTGAAGCTTTCTTT.

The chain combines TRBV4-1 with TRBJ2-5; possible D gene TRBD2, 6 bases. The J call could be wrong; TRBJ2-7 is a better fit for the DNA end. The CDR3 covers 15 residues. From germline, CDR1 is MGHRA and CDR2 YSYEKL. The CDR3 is CASSQLTGVLYEQYF. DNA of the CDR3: TGCGCCAGCAGCCAACTCACGGGGGTCCTTTACGAGCAGTACTTC.

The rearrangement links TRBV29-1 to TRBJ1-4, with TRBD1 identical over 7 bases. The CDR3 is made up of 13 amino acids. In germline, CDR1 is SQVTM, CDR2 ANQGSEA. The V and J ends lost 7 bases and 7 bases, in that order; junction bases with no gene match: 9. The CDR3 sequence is CSAARQGGEKLFF. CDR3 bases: TGCAGCGCGGCCCGACAGGGAGGTGAAAAACTGTTTTTT. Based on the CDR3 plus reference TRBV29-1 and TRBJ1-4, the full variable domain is SAVISQKPSRDICQRGTSLTIQCQVDSQVTMMFWYRQQPGQSLTLIATANQGSEATYESGFVIDKFPISRPNLTFSTLTVSNMSPEDSSIYLCSAARQGGEKLFFGSGTQLSVL.

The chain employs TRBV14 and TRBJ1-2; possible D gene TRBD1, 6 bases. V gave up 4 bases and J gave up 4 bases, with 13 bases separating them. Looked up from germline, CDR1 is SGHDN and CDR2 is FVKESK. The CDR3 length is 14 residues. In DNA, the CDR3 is TGTGCCAGCAGCCCTTATTTGGACAGCTATGGCTACACCTTC. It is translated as CASSPYLDSYGYTF.

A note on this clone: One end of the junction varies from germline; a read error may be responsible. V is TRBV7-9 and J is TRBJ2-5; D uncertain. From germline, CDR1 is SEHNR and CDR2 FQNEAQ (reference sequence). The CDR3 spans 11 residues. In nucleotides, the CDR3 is TGTTCCAGCAGTTTTCGAGAGACCCAGTACTTC. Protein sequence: CSSSFRETQYF.

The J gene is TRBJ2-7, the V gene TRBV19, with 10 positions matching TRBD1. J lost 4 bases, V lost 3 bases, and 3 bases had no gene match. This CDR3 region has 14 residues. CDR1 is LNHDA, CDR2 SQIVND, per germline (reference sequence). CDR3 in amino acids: CASSIGTGAYEQYF. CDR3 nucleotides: TGTGCCAGTAGTATCGGGACAGGGGCGTACGAGCAGTACTTC. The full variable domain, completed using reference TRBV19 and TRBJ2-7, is DGGITQSPKYLFRKEGQNVTLSCEQNLNHDAMYWYRQDPGQGLRLIYYSQIVNDFQKGDIAEGYSVSREKKESFPLTVTSAQKNPTAFYLCASSIGTGAYEQYFGPGTRLTVT.

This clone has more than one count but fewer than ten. The CDR3 DNA reads TGTGCCAGCAGTTTCGGGACAGGGAACTATGGCTACACCTTC. Translated, it gives CASSFGTGNYGYTF. The V and J genes are TRBV6-5 and TRBJ1-2; 9 bases are shared with TRBD1. CDR1 and CDR2 (germline): MNHEY, SVGAGI. The CDR3 has 14 residues. Germline trimming cut 4 bases from V and 2 bases from J; bases unmatched to any gene: 2.

The CDR3 bases are TGTGCCAGCCGTCTCCGAGCTAGCGGGGGGTCCTACAATGAGCAGTTCTTC. Its translation is CASRLRASGGSYNEQFF. V gene TRBV27 combines with J gene TRBJ2-1; the match to TRBD2 covers 11 bases. Trimming removed 8 bases from V and 1 base from J; junction bases left unmatched: 10. The length of the CDR3 is 17 residues. Per the germline V gene, CDR1 is MNHEY and CDR2 is SMNVEV (reference sequence).